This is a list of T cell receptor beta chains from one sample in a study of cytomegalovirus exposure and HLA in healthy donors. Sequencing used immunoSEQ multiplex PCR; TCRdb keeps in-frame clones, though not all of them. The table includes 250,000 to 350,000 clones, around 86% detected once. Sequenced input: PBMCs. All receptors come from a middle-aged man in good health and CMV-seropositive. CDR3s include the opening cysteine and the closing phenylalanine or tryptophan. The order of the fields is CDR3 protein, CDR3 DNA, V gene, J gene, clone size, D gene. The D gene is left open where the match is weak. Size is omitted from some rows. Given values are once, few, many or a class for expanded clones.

CDR3: CASSLWSGRRYNEQFF; DNA: TGTGCCAGCAGCTTATGGTCAGGGCGCCGGTACAATGAGCAGTTCTTC; V: TRBV7-9; J: TRBJ2-1; size: NA; D: NA
CDR3: CSSSGWDRHNQPQHF; DNA: TGTTCCAGCAGCGGGTGGGACAGGCATAATCAGCCCCAGCATTTT; V: TRBV7-9; J: TRBJ1-5; size: NA; D: TRBD1
CDR3: CASRSGDSNQPQHF; DNA: TGTGCCAGCAGGTCGGGGGATAGCAATCAGCCCCAGCATTTT; V: TRBV4-2; J: TRBJ1-5; size: NA; D: NA
CDR3: CASSGAGGASTDTQYF; DNA: TGTGCCAGCAGTGGAGCGGGAGGGGCTAGCACAGATACGCAGTATTTT; V: TRBV28; J: TRBJ2-3; size: NA; D: TRBD2
CDR3: CASSSGQGAGNEKLFF; DNA: TGTGCCAGCAGCTCGGGACAGGGGGCTGGTAATGAAAAACTGTTTTTT; V: TRBV5-5; J: TRBJ1-4; size: NA; D: TRBD1
CDR3: CASSLEGTGWDEQYF; DNA: TGTGCCAGCAGCTTAGAGGGGACAGGATGGGACGAGCAGTACTTC; V: TRBV7-8; J: TRBJ2-7; size: once; D: TRBD1
CDR3: CRAHGQGFHEQFF; DNA: TGCCGCGCGCACGGGCAGGGGTTCCATGAGCAGTTCTTC; V: TRBV29-1; J: TRBJ2-1; size: NA; D: NA
CDR3: CASSPGAPVKAFF; DNA: TGTGCCAGCAGCCCAGGGGCCCCGGTAAAAGCTTTCTTT; V: TRBV28; J: TRBJ1-1; size: NA; D: NA
CDR3: CASSQDRGTISYEQYF; DNA: TGCGCCAGCAGCCAAGATAGGGGGACGATCTCCTACGAGCAGTACTTC; V: TRBV4-3; J: TRBJ2-7; size: NA; D: NA
CDR3: CASSTTGGWNQPQHF; DNA: TGTGCCAGCTCAACCACAGGGGGCTGGAATCAGCCCCAGCATTTT; V: TRBV18; J: TRBJ1-5; size: NA; D: TRBD1
CDR3: CASSSRDRGQETQYF; DNA: TGTGCCAGCAGCTCCCGGGACAGGGGACAAGAGACCCAGTACTTC; V: TRBV5-4; J: TRBJ2-5; size: NA; D: TRBD1
CDR3: CASGLLNTGELFF; DNA: TGTGCTAGTGGTTTGCTGAACACCGGGGAGCTGTTTTTT; V: TRBV12-5; J: TRBJ2-2; size: NA; D: NA
CDR3: CSAVDRGLTGELFF; DNA: TGCAGCGCTGTGGACAGGGGGCTCACCGGGGAGCTGTTTTTT; V: TRBV29-1; J: TRBJ2-2; size: NA; D: TRBD1
CDR3: CASSSGTGVQPQHF; DNA: TGTGCCAGTAGTTCTGGGACAGGGGTTCAGCCCCAGCATTTT; V: TRBV19; J: TRBJ1-5; size: NA; D: TRBD1
CDR3: CASIPSGANTGELFF; DNA: TGTGCCAGCATTCCTAGCGGGGCGAACACCGGGGAGCTGTTTTTT; V: TRBV6-1; J: TRBJ2-2; size: few; D: TRBD2
CDR3: CASSHLPRQGNQYF; DNA: TGTGCCAGCAGTCACCTCCCTCGCCAGGGAAACCAGTACTTC; V: TRBV27; J: TRBJ2-5; size: NA; D: NA
CDR3: CASSLHHSSYEQYF; DNA: TGTGCCAGCAGCCTCCACCATAGCTCCTACGAGCAGTACTTC; V: TRBV7-3; J: TRBJ2-7; size: NA; D: NA
CDR3: CASSAPPGRGSDTQYF; DNA: TGTGCCAGCAGTGCTCCCCCGGGCAGGGGGTCCGATACGCAGTATTTT; V: TRBV6-1; J: TRBJ2-3; size: NA; D: TRBD1
CDR3: CASSWGANRKYEQYF; DNA: TGTGCCAGCAGTTGGGGAGCGAACCGAAAGTACGAGCAGTACTTC; V: TRBV27; J: TRBJ2-7; size: NA; D: NA
CDR3: CASSRFGGANEKLFF; DNA: TGTGCCAGCAGCCGATTCGGGGGAGCTAATGAAAAACTGTTTTTT; V: TRBV5-4; J: TRBJ1-4; size: NA; D: NA
CDR3: CASSVVQGPTEAFF; DNA: TGTGCCAGCAGCGTAGTACAGGGCCCCACTGAAGCTTTCTTT; V: TRBV9; J: TRBJ1-1; size: NA; D: NA
CDR3: CSAPAGSSYNEQFF; DNA: TGCAGCGCCCCAGCGGGAAGCTCCTACAATGAGCAGTTCTTC; V: TRBV29-1; J: TRBJ2-1; size: NA; D: TRBD2
CDR3: CASTMLGGYSYEQYF; DNA: TGTGCCAGCACAATGTTGGGGGGGTACTCCTACGAGCAGTACTTC; V: TRBV28; J: TRBJ2-7; size: NA; D: TRBD2
CDR3: CASSLVGNYGYTF; DNA: TGTGCCAGCAGTTTAGTCGGTAACTATGGCTACACCTTC; V: TRBV27; J: TRBJ1-2; size: NA; D: NA
CDR3: CASSKKVRDRVPRTDTQYF; DNA: TGTGCCAGCAGCAAAAAGGTCCGGGACAGGGTTCCTAGGACAGATACGCAGTATTTT; V: TRBV21-1; J: TRBJ2-3; size: NA; D: NA
CDR3: CASGLSPDRGDTEAFF; DNA: TGTGCTAGTGGTTTGTCCCCGGACAGGGGGGACACTGAAGCTTTCTTT; V: TRBV12-5; J: TRBJ1-1; size: NA; D: TRBD1
CDR3: CASSASGRASYEQYF; DNA: TGTGCCAGCAGCGCTAGCGGGAGGGCTTCCTACGAGCAGTACTTC; V: TRBV11-2; J: TRBJ2-7; size: NA; D: TRBD2
CDR3: CASRPPGGGTDTQYF; DNA: TGTGCCAGCAGGCCACCCGGGGGGGGCACAGATACGCAGTATTTT; V: TRBV7-2; J: TRBJ2-3; size: NA; D: TRBD2
CDR3: CASSSQQNTEAFF; DNA: TGCGCCAGCAGCTCGCAACAAAACACTGAAGCTTTCTTT; V: TRBV5-1; J: TRBJ1-1; size: NA; D: NA
CDR3: CASSFWDRNSYEQYF; DNA: TGTGCCAGCAGTTTTTGGGACAGGAACTCCTACGAGCAGTACTTC; V: TRBV28; J: TRBJ2-7; size: NA; D: TRBD1
CDR3: CASSLTSGAGEQYF; DNA: TGTGCCAGCAGCTTAACGTCAGGGGCTGGGGAGCAGTACTTC; V: TRBV7-3; J: TRBJ2-7; size: NA; D: NA
CDR3: CASSEGTSGSMGQETQYF; DNA: TGCGCCAGCAGTGAGGGGACTAGCGGGAGCATGGGGCAAGAGACCCAGTACTTC; V: TRBV10-1; J: TRBJ2-5; size: NA; D: TRBD2
CDR3: CATKPGLYEQYF; DNA: TGTGCCACTAAACCGGGACTATACGAGCAGTACTTC; V: TRBV28; J: TRBJ2-7; size: NA; D: TRBD2
CDR3: CATSGGGGINVGEKLFF; DNA: TGTGCCACCAGCGGGGGAGGGGGGATTAACGTCGGTGAAAAACTGTTTTTT; V: TRBV15; J: TRBJ1-4; size: NA; D: NA
CDR3: CASSPARGEEAFF; DNA: TGTGCCAGCTCACCAGCGCGGGGGGAGGAAGCTTTCTTT; V: TRBV18; J: TRBJ1-1; size: once; D: NA
CDR3: CASSLGDRAITDTQYF; DNA: TGTGCCAGCAGCTTGGGGGACAGGGCCATCACAGATACGCAGTATTTT; V: TRBV5-5; J: TRBJ2-3; size: NA; D: TRBD1
CDR3: CASTPGGYQETQYF; DNA: TGTGCCAGCACCCCCGGGGGGTACCAAGAGACCCAGTACTTC; V: TRBV2; J: TRBJ2-5; size: NA; D: TRBD2
CDR3: CAGRKDSPRNTEAFF; DNA: TGTGCCGGCAGAAAAGACAGTCCCCGGAACACTGAAGCTTTCTTT; V: TRBV6-5; J: TRBJ1-1; size: NA; D: NA
CDR3: CASSLQGRGTEAFF; DNA: TGTGCCAGCAGCTTACAGGGCAGGGGCACTGAAGCTTTCTTT; V: TRBV13; J: TRBJ1-1; size: NA; D: NA
CDR3: CASSLQSRGGEKLFF; DNA: TGTGCCAGCAGTTTACAATCCCGGGGTGGAGAAAAACTGTTTTTT; V: TRBV28; J: TRBJ1-4; size: NA; D: NA
CDR3: CASSPLVSGGNTGELFF; DNA: TGCGCCAGCAGCCCTTTAGTCTCCGGGGGGAACACCGGGGAGCTGTTTTTT; V: TRBV5-1; J: TRBJ2-2; size: NA; D: NA
CDR3: CASSVRQIYEQYF; DNA: TGTGCCAGCAGTGTACGACAGATCTACGAGCAGTACTTC; V: TRBV6-1; J: TRBJ2-7; size: once; D: NA
CDR3: CASSLGIAGGYNEQFF; DNA: TGTGCCAGCAGCTTAGGCATCGCGGGAGGGTACAATGAGCAGTTCTTC; V: TRBV11-3; J: TRBJ2-1; size: NA; D: TRBD2
CDR3: CASSQDRGTLYEQYF; DNA: TGCGCCAGCAGCCAAGATCGGGGGACTTTGTACGAGCAGTACTTC; V: TRBV4-1; J: TRBJ2-7; size: NA; D: NA
CDR3: CASSRDRATEAFF; DNA: TGTGCCAGCAGTCGAGACAGGGCCACTGAAGCTTTCTTT; V: TRBV28; J: TRBJ1-1; size: once; D: TRBD1
CDR3: CASRRGGGGNTIYF; DNA: TGTGCCAGCCGAAGGGGAGGTGGGGGAAACACCATATATTTT; V: TRBV13; J: TRBJ1-3; size: NA; D: NA
CDR3: CASSYPGQGLYEQYF; DNA: TGTGCCAGCAGTTACCCGGGACAGGGGTTGTACGAGCAGTACTTC; V: TRBV6-6; J: TRBJ2-7; size: NA; D: TRBD1
CDR3: CASSPRNRGGNEQFF; DNA: TGTGCCAGCTCACCACGTAACAGGGGGGGCAATGAGCAGTTCTTC; V: TRBV18; J: TRBJ2-1; size: NA; D: NA
CDR3: CATSGGGDRRETQYF; DNA: TGTGCCACCAGCGGCGGGGGGGACAGAAGGGAGACCCAGTACTTC; V: TRBV15; J: TRBJ2-5; size: NA; D: TRBD2